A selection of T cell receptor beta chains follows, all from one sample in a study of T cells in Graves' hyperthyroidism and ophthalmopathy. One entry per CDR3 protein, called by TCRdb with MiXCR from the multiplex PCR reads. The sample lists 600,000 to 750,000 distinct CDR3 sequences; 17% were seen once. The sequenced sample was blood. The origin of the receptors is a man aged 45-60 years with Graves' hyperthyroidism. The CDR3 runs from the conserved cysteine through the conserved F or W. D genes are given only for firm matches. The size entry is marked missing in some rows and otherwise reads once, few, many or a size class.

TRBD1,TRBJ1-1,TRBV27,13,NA,TGTGCCAGCAGGATACAGGGGGCCACTGAAGCTTTCTTT,CASRIQGATEAFF
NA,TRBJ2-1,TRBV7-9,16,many,TGTGCCAGCAGCTTAGGTCTCCTTCGGGGCTACAATGAGCAGTTCTTC,CASSLGLLRGYNEQFF
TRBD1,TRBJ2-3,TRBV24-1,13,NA,TGTGCCACCGGGGACAGTTACACAGATACGCAGTATTTT,CATGDSYTDTQYF
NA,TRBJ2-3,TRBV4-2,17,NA,TGTGCCAGCAGCCACGGAAGCGGAGGGAGGAGGGCAGATACGCAGTATTTT,CASSHGSGGRRADTQYF
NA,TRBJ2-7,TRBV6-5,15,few,TGTGCCAGCAGTTACTCGAAATTGGGACTCTACGAGCAGTACTTC,CASSYSKLGLYEQYF
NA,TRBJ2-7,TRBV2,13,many,TGTGCCAGCAGTGTTCTGATATCCTACGAGCAGTACTTC,CASSVLISYEQYF
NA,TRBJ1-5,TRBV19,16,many,TGTGCCAGTAGCTACGCCGGGACGGATAGCAATCAGCCCCAGCATTTT,CASSYAGTDSNQPQHF
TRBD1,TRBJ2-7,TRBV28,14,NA,TGTGCCAGCGGACAGGACAGCTCCCTCTACGAGCAGTACTTC,CASGQDSSLYEQYF
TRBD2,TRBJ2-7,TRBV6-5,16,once,TGTGCCAGCAGTTCATCAAGCGGGAGAACATTCCACGAGCAGTACTTC,CASSSSSGRTFHEQYF
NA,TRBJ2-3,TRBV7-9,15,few,TGTGCCAGCAGCCCCGGGCACGGGAACACAGATACGCAGTATTTT,CASSPGHGNTDTQYF
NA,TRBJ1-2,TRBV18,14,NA,TGTGCCAGCTCACAGGGCGGAATTAACTATAGCTACACCTTC,CASSQGGINYSYTF
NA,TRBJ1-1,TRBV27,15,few,TGTGCCAGCAGGACTCTGGGACTTACTAACACTGAAGCTTTCTTT,CASRTLGLTNTEAFF
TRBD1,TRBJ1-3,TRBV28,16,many,TGTGCCAGCAGTATCCCGGGACAGGGGTATGGAAACACCATATATTTT,CASSIPGQGYGNTIYF
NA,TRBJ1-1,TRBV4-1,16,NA,TGCGCCAGCAGCCAAGCGGGTTCCGGGGGAAGCACTGAAGCTTTCTTT,CASSQAGSGGSTEAFF
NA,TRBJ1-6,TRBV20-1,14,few,TGCAGTGCCCGAGGGGGGTGGTATAATTCACCCCTCCACTTT,CSARGGWYNSPLHF
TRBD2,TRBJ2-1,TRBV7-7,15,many,TGTGCTAGCAGCCCGACTAGCGGGAGCCACAATGAGCAGTTCTTC,CASSPTSGSHNEQFF
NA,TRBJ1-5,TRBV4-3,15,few,TGCGCCAGCAGCCAAGATCTCGCAGGGTCTCAGCCCCAGCATTTT,CASSQDLAGSQPQHF
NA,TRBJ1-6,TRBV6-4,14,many,TGTGCCAGCAGTGTGGCGGAGGGGGATTCACCCCTCCACTTT,CASSVAEGDSPLHF
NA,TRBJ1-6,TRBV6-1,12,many,TGTGCCAGCAGTGAGATAGGTTCACCCCTCCACTTT,CASSEIGSPLHF
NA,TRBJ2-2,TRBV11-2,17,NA,TGTGCCAGCAGCCCGGACTATGGACTATCGAACACCGGGGAGCTGTTTTTT,CASSPDYGLSNTGELFF
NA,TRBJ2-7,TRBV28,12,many,TGTGCCAGCAGCCAGGGCGAGCTCGGGCAGTACTTC,CASSQGELGQYF
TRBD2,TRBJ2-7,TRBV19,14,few,TGTGCCAGTAGTCTCGCTAGCGGGAACGTCGAGCAGTACTTC,CASSLASGNVEQYF
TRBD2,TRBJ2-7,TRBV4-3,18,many,TGCGCCAGCAGCCAAGAGGTTGTTCTAGCGGGCCCCTCCTACGAGCAGTACTTC,CASSQEVVLAGPSYEQYF
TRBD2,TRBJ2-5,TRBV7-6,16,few,TGTGCCAGCAGCTTAGCGCTAGCGGTATACCAAGAGACCCAGTACTTC,CASSLALAVYQETQYF
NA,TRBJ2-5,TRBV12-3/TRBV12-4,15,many,TGTGCCAGCAGTTTAGCGCTGGCGGGCCAAGAGACCCAGTACTTC,CASSLALAGQETQYF
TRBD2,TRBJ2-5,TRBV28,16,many,TGTGCCAGCAGTTCAGAGGGACTAGCGTACCAAGAGACCCAGTACTTC,CASSSEGLAYQETQYF
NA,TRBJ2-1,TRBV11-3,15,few,TGTGCCAGCGGCTGGGGACCAACACAAGACAATGAGCAGTTCTTC,CASGWGPTQDNEQFF
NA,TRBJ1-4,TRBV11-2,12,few,TGTGCCACAGAGCTGGTTGGGGAAAAACTGTTTTTT,CATELVGEKLFF
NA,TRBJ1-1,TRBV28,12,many,TGTGCCAGCAGCCCCCCATGGGCTGAAGCTTTCTTT,CASSPPWAEAFF
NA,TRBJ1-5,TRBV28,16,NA,TGTGCCAGCAGTTCGCAGGGGATTTATAGCAATCAGCCCCAGCATTTT,CASSSQGIYSNQPQHF
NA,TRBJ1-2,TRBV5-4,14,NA,TGTGCCAGCAGCTTGGGCGACAGCCTCTATGGCTACACCTTC,CASSLGDSLYGYTF
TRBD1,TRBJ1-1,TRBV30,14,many,TGTGCCTGGAGTACCGGGACAGGGCTCACTGAAGCTTTCTTT,CAWSTGTGLTEAFF
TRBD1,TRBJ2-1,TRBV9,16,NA,TGTGCCAGCAGCTCTAGGACAGGGAGAACATACAATGAGCAGTTCTTC,CASSSRTGRTYNEQFF
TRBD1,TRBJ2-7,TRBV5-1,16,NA,TGCGCCAGCAGCTTGGCGCCGGGACAGGGAGTCTACGAGCAGTACTTC,CASSLAPGQGVYEQYF
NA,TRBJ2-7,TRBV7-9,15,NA,TGTGCCAGCAGCTTAGGAGAGGGCGCGTCCTACGAGCAGTACTTC,CASSLGEGASYEQYF
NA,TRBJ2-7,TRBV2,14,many,TGTGCCAGCAGTTCGACAGAGTTCTCCTACGAGCAGTACTTC,CASSSTEFSYEQYF
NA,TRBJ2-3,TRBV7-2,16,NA,TGTGCCAGCAGCTTAACAATCACTAGACGTTCGGATACGCAGTATTTT,CASSLTITRRSDTQYF
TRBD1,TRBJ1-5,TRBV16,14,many,TGTGCCAGCAGCCAGGACAGGCTCGGGCAGCCCCAGCATTTT,CASSQDRLGQPQHF
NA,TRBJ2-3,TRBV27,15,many,TGTGCCAGCGCTAGTCTGGAGGGGAGCACAGATACGCAGTATTTT,CASASLEGSTDTQYF
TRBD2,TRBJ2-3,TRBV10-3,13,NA,TGTGCCATCAGTGACGGACTAGCAGATACGCAGTATTTT,CAISDGLADTQYF
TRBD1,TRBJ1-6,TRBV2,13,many,TGTGCCAGCAGGGGGACAGTCTCGCCACCCCTCCACTTT,CASRGTVSPPLHF
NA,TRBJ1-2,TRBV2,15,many,TGTGCCAGCAGTGAAACGGGGGGCAGAGTCTATGGCTACACCTTC,CASSETGGRVYGYTF
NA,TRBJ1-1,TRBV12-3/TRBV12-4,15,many,TGTGCCAGCAGTTTAGGGGGATACATGAACACTGAAGCTTTCTTT,CASSLGGYMNTEAFF
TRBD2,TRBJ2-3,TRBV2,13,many,TGTGCCAGCGCGGGAGAGATGACAGATACGCAGTATTTT,CASAGEMTDTQYF
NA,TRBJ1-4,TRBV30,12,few,TGTGCCTGGAACGAAAATAATGAAAAACTGTTTTTT,CAWNENNEKLFF
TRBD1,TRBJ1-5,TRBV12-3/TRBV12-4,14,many,TGTGCCAGCAGCACGACAGGGAAGTCTCAGCCCCAGCATTTT,CASSTTGKSQPQHF
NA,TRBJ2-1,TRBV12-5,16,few,TGTGCTAGTGGTACGGGTGGGGGAAAGTCGTACAATGAGCAGTTCTTC,CASGTGGGKSYNEQFF
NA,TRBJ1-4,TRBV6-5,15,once,TGTGCCAGCAGTTCGAACACCATAAACAATGAAAAACTGTTTTTT,CASSSNTINNEKLFF
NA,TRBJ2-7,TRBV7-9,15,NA,TGTGCCAGCAGCTTAGTGGAAGATGCCTCCTACGAGCAGTACTTC,CASSLVEDASYEQYF
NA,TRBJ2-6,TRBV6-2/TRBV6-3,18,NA,TGTGCCAGCAGCTTACGTTACCTTCCCTTCTCTGGGGCCAACGTCCTGACTTTC,CASSLRYLPFSGANVLTF
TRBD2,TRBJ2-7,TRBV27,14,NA,TGTGCCAGCAGACGCCTAGCGGGACCCTACGAGCAGTACTTC,CASRRLAGPYEQYF
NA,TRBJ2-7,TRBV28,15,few,TGTGCCACCCTGGGGGGGGGGGCTAATACCGACGAGCAGTACTTC,CATLGGGANTDEQYF
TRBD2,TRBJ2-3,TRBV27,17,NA,TGTGCCAGCAGTGCCGTCGCGAGCGGGAGAAGGACAGATACGCAGTATTTT,CASSAVASGRRTDTQYF
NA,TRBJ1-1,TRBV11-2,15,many,TGTGCCAGCAGCTTAGTCGGGGAATGGAACACTGAAGCTTTCTTT,CASSLVGEWNTEAFF